This TCR beta chain is from a study of metastatic and nonmetastatic thyroid tumors. The overall study: Peripheral blood and tumor or nodule samples from malignant and benign thyroid patients were compared. Study outcomes and limitations: Versus benign nodules, malignant thyroid tumors reportedly had significantly higher TCR beta diversity, in blood and tumor.

None of the patients had undergone any treatment ahead of thyroid surgery. This clone came up many times. Its antigen is not known. In the authors' methods: The distant-metastasis classifier for papillary thyroid cancer was built from CDR3 differences across clinicopathological groups. TCRdb redid the clone calls on the PCR reads using MiXCR. V and J calls and clone size were set by TCRdb, not the authors. This table has 40,000 to 50,000 clones, around an eighth appearing once. The clonotype comes from a male donor with papillary thyroid cancer or a benign thyroid nodule (not recorded which). Some clones in this sample may be carry-over from other donors' samples. Sample: blood.

The CDR3 region is CSARDDWMEETQYF. The CDR3 bases are TGCAGTGCTAGAGATGACTGGATGGAAGAGACCCAGTACTTC. V is TRBV20-1 and J is TRBJ2-5, with D hard to call. This CDR3 spans 14 amino acids. V lost 0 bases and J lost 3, with 11 bases in between. Germline V lookup: CDR1 DFQATT, CDR2 SNEGSKA (reference sequence).